These T cell receptor beta chains were read from a single sample in a study of beta chain features in type 1 diabetes. The method was immunoSEQ multiplex PCR; TCRdb's version includes in-frame clones alone and lacks a portion of them. The profile shows around 710,000 clones, over 10% of them singletons. Sequenced material: naive CD4+ T cells from blood. These receptors came from a man aged 30 to 39 with type 1 diabetes. Each CDR3 is given with its conserved first and last residue. A D gene is named only where the DNA matches it firmly. For some rows the clone size is stated as once, few or many, or as a class when expanded; others skip it.

d_call	cdr3_length	clone_size	v_call	j_call	cdr3_nt	cdr3_aa
.	13	.	TRBV30	TRBJ1-2	TGTGCCTGTTCATGGTGGGACTCGGGTGGCTACACCTTC	CACSWWDSGGYTF
TRBD1	17	.	TRBV5-6	TRBJ1-2	TGTGCCAGCAGCCCCGGACAGGGAGAAACCTCGATCTATGGCTACACCTTC	CASSPGQGETSIYGYTF
.	12	few	TRBV30	TRBJ2-5	TGTGCCTTTGAGGGGCTCCAAGAGACCCAGTACTTC	CAFEGLQETQYF
.	14	.	TRBV7-2	TRBJ2-5	TGTGCCAGCAGCTTAGGATATAGCGTAGAGACCCAGTACTTC	CASSLGYSVETQYF
.	16	.	TRBV30	TRBJ2-4	TGTGCCTGGAGTTCCCCGGGACACTTAGCCAAAAACATTCAGTACTTC	CAWSSPGHLAKNIQYF
TRBD1	17	.	TRBV27	TRBJ1-6	TGTGCCAGCAGTTCAGGGGGCCAGAGCTCCTATAATTCACCCCTCCACTTT	CASSSGGQSSYNSPLHF
TRBD1	15	few	TRBV11-2	TRBJ2-1	TGTGCCAGCAGACCCCAGGGGGCCTCCTACAATGAGCAGTTCTTC	CASRPQGASYNEQFF
.	12	.	TRBV28	TRBJ1-4	TGTGCCAGCGGGCGGGCTAATGAAAAACTGTTTTTT	CASGRANEKLFF
.	13	few	TRBV2	TRBJ2-3	TGTGCCAGCCTCGGGGCAGGGACTGATACGCAGTATTTT	CASLGAGTDTQYF
.	14	few	TRBV5-1	TRBJ1-4	TGCGCCAGCAGCTTGAGTGCGGACGGGGAAAAACTGTTTTTT	CASSLSADGEKLFF
.	14	few	TRBV6-1	TRBJ2-3	TGTGCCAGCATGGGCGGGACGCACACAGATACGCAGTATTTT	CASMGGTHTDTQYF
.	13	few	TRBV7-8	TRBJ2-1	TGTGCCAGCAGCGGTGGACACAGCAATGAGCAGTTCTTC	CASSGGHSNEQFF
TRBD1	14	few	TRBV7-2	TRBJ2-7	TGTGCCAGCAGCTTTGGGACAGGCACCTACGAGCAGTACTTC	CASSFGTGTYEQYF
.	14	.	TRBV5-6	TRBJ1-1	TGTGCCAGCACCCCGGGTGGTACAGCAGGAGAAGCTTTCTTT	CASTPGGTAGEAFF
.	12	.	TRBV28	TRBJ1-6	TGTGCCAGCACAGGAGTTTATTCACCCCTCCACTTT	CASTGVYSPLHF
TRBD2	16	few	TRBV11-2	TRBJ2-3	TGTGCCAGCAGCTTAGCCCCTAGCGGGGGGATAGATACGCAGTATTTT	CASSLAPSGGIDTQYF
.	10	few	TRBV2	TRBJ2-7	TGTGCCAGTCTTAAAGACGAGCAGTACTTC	CASLKDEQYF
.	13	few	TRBV7-9	TRBJ1-4	TGTGCCAGCAGCTTCTCAGGAGGGGAAAAACTGTTTTTT	CASSFSGGEKLFF
.	14	.	TRBV14	TRBJ1-5	TGTGCCAGCAGCCCTCGTCCCGTATCGCAGCCCCAGCATTTT	CASSPRPVSQPQHF
.	11	few	TRBV6-6	TRBJ1-2	TGTGCCAGCGGGCGTAACTATGGCTACACCTTC	CASGRNYGYTF
TRBD1	14	.	TRBV7-2	TRBJ2-1	TGTGCCAGCAGTTTCGGACAGGGGTGGAATGAGCAGTTCTTC	CASSFGQGWNEQFF
.	17	.	TRBV10-1	TRBJ2-6	TGCGCCAGCAGTGAGGGAAGCGAATCCTCTGGGGCCAACGTCCTGACTTTC	CASSEGSESSGANVLTF
TRBD1	15	few	TRBV7-2	TRBJ2-7	TGTGCCAGCAGCCCTTGGACAGGGCCCACCTACGAGCAGTACTTC	CASSPWTGPTYEQYF
.	14	.	TRBV13	TRBJ2-1	TGTGCCAGCACGGACAGCCGTGGGTCCCATGAGCAGTTCTTC	CASTDSRGSHEQFF
.	15	few	TRBV9	TRBJ1-3	TGTGCCAGCAGCGTTGGTCAACTAACTGGAAACACCATATATTTT	CASSVGQLTGNTIYF
TRBD1	17	few	TRBV14	TRBJ1-6	TGTGCCAGCAGCCAAGCGGGCAGGGGGCGAGGTAATTCACCCCTCCACTTT	CASSQAGRGRGNSPLHF
TRBD1	14	few	TRBV29-1	TRBJ1-2	TGCAGCGTTGGACAGGGGGTAGTCGGCTATGGCTACACCTTC	CSVGQGVVGYGYTF
.	12	few	TRBV27	TRBJ1-2	TGTGCCAGCAGATCAGGGGTAGGGGGCTACACCTTC	CASRSGVGGYTF
TRBD2	16	many	TRBV7-6	TRBJ2-3	TGTGCCAGCAGCTATAGCGGGGTATCTGGCACAGATACGCAGTATTTT	CASSYSGVSGTDTQYF
TRBD2	15	.	TRBV23-1	TRBJ2-1	TGCGCCAGCGGATTGGCGGGGGGGATAAGAGATGAGCAGTTCTTC	CASGLAGGIRDEQFF
.	14	.	TRBV10-3	TRBJ1-2	TGTGCCATCAACCACCGGGACGGCACCTATGGCTACACCTTC	CAINHRDGTYGYTF
.	15	.	TRBV28	TRBJ2-6	TGTGCCAGCAGTTTATCTGGCGCTGGGGCCAACGTCCTGACTTTC	CASSLSGAGANVLTF
.	14	few	TRBV2	TRBJ2-3	TGTGCCAGCAGGCAGGTCGCGGGCACAGATACGCAGTATTTT	CASRQVAGTDTQYF
TRBD1	15	.	TRBV18	TRBJ2-3	TGTGCCAGCTCACCCGGGACAGGGGGATCAGATACGCAGTATTTT	CASSPGTGGSDTQYF
.	14	.	TRBV7-2	TRBJ2-5	TGTGCCAGCAGCTTAGTTAAGGGGGGAGAGACCCAGTACTTC	CASSLVKGGETQYF
.	12	.	TRBV6-5	TRBJ1-1	TGTGCCAGCAGTACAGGGAACACTGAAGCTTTCTTT	CASSTGNTEAFF
.	13	.	TRBV2	TRBJ1-1	TGTGCCAGCAGCGCTGGACCTCACACTGAAGCTTTCTTT	CASSAGPHTEAFF
.	15	.	TRBV7-9	TRBJ2-6	TGTGCCAGCAGCTTGTCGGGAGCTGGGGCCAACGTCCTGACTTTC	CASSLSGAGANVLTF
TRBD1	14	few	TRBV29-1	TRBJ2-1	TGCAGCGTTGGGGACAGACTTTCCTACAATGAGCAGTTCTTC	CSVGDRLSYNEQFF
TRBD1	16	few	TRBV4-3	TRBJ1-6	TGCGCCAGCAGCCAACGTCCGGGACAGAGGAATTCACCCCTCCACTTT	CASSQRPGQRNSPLHF
.	17	few	TRBV9	TRBJ1-6	TGTGCCAGCAGCGCCGGCGGGATGAGGGAGGGTAATTCACCCCTCCACTTT	CASSAGGMREGNSPLHF
TRBD2	16	few	TRBV4-3	TRBJ2-3	TGCGCCAGCAGCCAAGATACCAGCGGGGTAGCAGATACGCAGTATTTT	CASSQDTSGVADTQYF
.	14	.	TRBV7-2	TRBJ2-5	TGTGCCAGCAGCTTAGGGGGGCCCCAAGAGACCCAGTACTTC	CASSLGGPQETQYF
TRBD2	13	few	TRBV29-1	TRBJ2-5	TGCAGCGTTGAAATACAGCGGGGAGAGACCCAGTACTTC	CSVEIQRGETQYF
TRBD1	16	.	TRBV27	TRBJ1-2	TGTGCCAGCAGTCCAGACCCCACAGGGGTTCTGGGTGGCTACACCTTC	CASSPDPTGVLGGYTF
TRBD2	15	.	TRBV9	TRBJ2-5	TGTGCCAGCAGCGTACTAGCGGGGAGCCGAGAGACCCAGTACTTC	CASSVLAGSRETQYF